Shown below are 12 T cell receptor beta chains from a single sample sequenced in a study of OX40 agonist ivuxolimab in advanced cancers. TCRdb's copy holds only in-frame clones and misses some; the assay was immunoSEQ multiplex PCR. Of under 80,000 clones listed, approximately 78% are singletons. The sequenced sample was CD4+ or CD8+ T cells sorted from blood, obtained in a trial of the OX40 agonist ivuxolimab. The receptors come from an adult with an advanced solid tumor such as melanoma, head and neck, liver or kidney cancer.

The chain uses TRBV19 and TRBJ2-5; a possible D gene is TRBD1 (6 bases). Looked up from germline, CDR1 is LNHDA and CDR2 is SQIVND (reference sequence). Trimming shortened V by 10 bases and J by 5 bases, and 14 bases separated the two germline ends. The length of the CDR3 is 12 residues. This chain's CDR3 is CATRQAGETQYF. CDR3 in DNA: TGTGCCACCAGACAGGCCGGGGAGACCCAGTACTTC.

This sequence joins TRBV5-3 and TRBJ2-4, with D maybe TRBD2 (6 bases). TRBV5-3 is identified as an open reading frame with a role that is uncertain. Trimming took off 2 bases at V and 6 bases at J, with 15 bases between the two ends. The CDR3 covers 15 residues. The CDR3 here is CARSFIRTILNIQYF. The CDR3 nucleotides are TGTGCCAGAAGCTTTATCCGGACTATACTAAACATTCAGTACTTC.

The CDR3 DNA reads TGTGCCAGTAGATTGGACAGGTTGGTCACCGGGGAGCTGTTTTTT. Residues: CASRLDRLVTGELFF. The V gene is TRBV19, the J gene TRBJ2-2, with 7 bases matching TRBD1. Germline assignment: CDR1 LNHDA and CDR2 SQIVND (reference sequence). The CDR3 is 15 residues long. Losses at the gene ends were 6 bases for V and 4 bases for J; bases not matched to a gene: 8.

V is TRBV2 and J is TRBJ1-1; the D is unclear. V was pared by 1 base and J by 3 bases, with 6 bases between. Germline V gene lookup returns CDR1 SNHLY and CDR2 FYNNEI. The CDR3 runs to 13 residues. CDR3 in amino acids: CASSEDLYTEAFF. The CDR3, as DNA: TGTGCCAGCAGTGAAGATTTGTACACTGAAGCTTTCTTT.

CDR3 nucleotides: TGCGCCAGCTGGAGCAATGAGCAGTTCTTC. This encodes CASWSNEQFF. This rearrangement joins TRBV5-1 to TRBJ2-1; no reliable D call. Trimming stripped 7 bases from V and 6 bases from J, with 5 bases between. Germline V lookup: CDR1 SGHRS, CDR2 YFSETQ. The CDR3 runs to 10 residues.

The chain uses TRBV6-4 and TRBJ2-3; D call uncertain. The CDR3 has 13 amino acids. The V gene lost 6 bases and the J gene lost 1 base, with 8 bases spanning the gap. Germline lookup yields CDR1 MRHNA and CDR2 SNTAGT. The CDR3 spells CASRGYGTDTQYF. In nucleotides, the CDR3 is TGTGCCAGCAGGGGGTACGGCACAGATACGCAGTATTTT.

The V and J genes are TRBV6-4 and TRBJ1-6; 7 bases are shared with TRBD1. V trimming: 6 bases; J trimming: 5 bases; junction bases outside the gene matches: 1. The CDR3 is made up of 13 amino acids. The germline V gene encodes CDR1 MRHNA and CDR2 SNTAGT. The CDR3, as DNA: TGTGCCAGCAGCGGGACAGATAATTCACCCCTCCACTTT. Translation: CASSGTDNSPLHF.

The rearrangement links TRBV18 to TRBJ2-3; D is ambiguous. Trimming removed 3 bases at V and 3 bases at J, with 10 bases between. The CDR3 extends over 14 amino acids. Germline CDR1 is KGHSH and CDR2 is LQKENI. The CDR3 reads CASSPRSFTDTQYF. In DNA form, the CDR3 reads TGTGCCAGCTCACCCCGGTCCTTTACAGATACGCAGTATTTT.

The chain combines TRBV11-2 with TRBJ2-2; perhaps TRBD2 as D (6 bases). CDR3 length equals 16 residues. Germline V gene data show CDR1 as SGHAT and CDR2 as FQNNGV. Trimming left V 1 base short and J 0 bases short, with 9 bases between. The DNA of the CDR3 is TGTGCCAGCAGCTTAGTAGCGGATACGAACACCGGGGAGCTGTTTTTT. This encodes CASSLVADTNTGELFF. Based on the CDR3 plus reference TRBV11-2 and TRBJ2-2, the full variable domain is EAGVAQSPRYKIIEKRQSVAFWCNPISGHATLYWYQQILGQGPKLLIQFQNNGVVDDSQLPKDRFSAERLKGVDSTLKIQPAKLEDSAVYLCASSLVADTNTGELFFGEGSRLTVL.

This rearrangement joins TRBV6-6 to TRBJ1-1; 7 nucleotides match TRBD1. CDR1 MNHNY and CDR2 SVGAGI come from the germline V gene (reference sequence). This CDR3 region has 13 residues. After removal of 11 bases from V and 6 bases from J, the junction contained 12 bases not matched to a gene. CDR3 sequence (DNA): TGTGCCTGCGCACGGACAGGAAACGCTGAAGCTTTCTTT. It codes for CACARTGNAEAFF.

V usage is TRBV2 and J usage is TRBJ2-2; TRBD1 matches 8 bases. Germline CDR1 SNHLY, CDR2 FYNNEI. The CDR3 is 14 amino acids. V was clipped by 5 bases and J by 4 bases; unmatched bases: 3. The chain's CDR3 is CASSSTGGTGELFF. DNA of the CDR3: TGTGCCAGCAGTAGCACAGGGGGCACCGGGGAGCTGTTTTTT.

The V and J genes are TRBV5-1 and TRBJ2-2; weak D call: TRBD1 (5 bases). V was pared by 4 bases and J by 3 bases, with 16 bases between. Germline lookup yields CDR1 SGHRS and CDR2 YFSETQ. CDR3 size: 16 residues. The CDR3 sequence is CASSPAGYKDTGELFF. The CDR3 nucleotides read TGCGCCAGCAGCCCCGCAGGGTATAAGGACACCGGGGAGCTGTTTTTT.